This entry lists 28 T cell receptor beta chains sequenced from one sample in a study of stem cell transplantation in POMP-related autoinflammatory disease. Generated by immunoSEQ multiplex PCR, the TCRdb table keeps only in-frame clones and is missing some. Among about 26,000 clones listed, approximately 78% were seen once. The sequenced sample was CD4+ T cells from PBMCs, obtained before stem cell transplantation. These receptors all come from a human donor with POMP-related autoinflammation and immune dysregulation (PRAID).

This clone has only a few counts. V gene TRBV15 combines with J gene TRBJ2-2; D gene uncertain. Trimming shortened V by 0 bases and J by 3 bases, and 5 bases separated the two germline ends. This CDR3 is built from 14 residues. Germline V gene sequence: CDR1 LNHNV, CDR2 YYDKDF (reference sequence). CDR3 nucleotide sequence: TGTGCCACCAGCAGAGATGAGCACACCGGGGAGCTGTTTTTT. Its translation: CATSRDEHTGELFF.

J is TRBJ1-2 and V is TRBV6-6; D possibly corresponds to TRBD1 (5 bases). Germline V lookup: CDR1 MNHNY, CDR2 SVGAGI (reference sequence). V was cut by 3 bases and J by 0 bases, with 11 bases left in between. This CDR3 has 15 amino acids. The CDR3 is CASSYWGGANYGYTF. The DNA for the CDR3 is TGTGCCAGCAGTTATTGGGGGGGGGCTAACTATGGCTACACCTTC.

This chain joins TRBV28 and TRBJ1-3; D may be TRBD1 (5 bases). Germline V gene sequence: CDR1 MDHEN, CDR2 SYDVKM. The CDR3 is made up of 15 amino acids. V was cut by 7 bases and J by 3 bases, with 16 bases left in between. CDR3 amino acids: CASIEQVAHGNTIYF. CDR3 in DNA: TGTGCCAGCATCGAACAGGTCGCCCATGGAAACACCATATATTTT.

This chain links TRBV28 with TRBJ1-1; D is perhaps TRBD1 (5 bases). V lost 7 bases and J lost 4, with 25 bases in between. The length of the CDR3 is 17 residues. Germline V gives CDR1 MDHEN, CDR2 SYDVKM. The CDR3 here is CASISIGAGRDGTEAFF. DNA of the CDR3: TGTGCCAGCATTAGTATTGGAGCAGGGCGCGATGGCACTGAAGCTTTCTTT.

The V gene is TRBV5-1, the J gene TRBJ2-3, with a tentative D call TRBD2 (6 bases). V dropped 1 base and J dropped 4 bases, with 13 bases sitting between them. Looked up from germline, CDR1 is SGHRS and CDR2 is YFSETQ. This CDR3 is built from 15 residues. DNA for the CDR3: TGCGCCAGCAGCTTGTTCGGGAGATCCCCAGATACGCAGTATTTT. Translation gives CASSLFGRSPDTQYF.

The chain combines TRBV12-5 with TRBJ2-2, with 8 bases that match TRBD2. CDR3 length: 13 residues. CDR1 is LGHNT and CDR2 is FRNRAP in the germline V gene. V lost 6 bases to trimming and J lost 8 bases; unmatched junction nucleotides: 5. The chain's CDR3 is CASGQGLGGELFF. CDR3 sequence (DNA): TGTGCTAGTGGACAGGGACTAGGGGGGGAGCTGTTTTTT.

V gene TRBV6-5 combines with J gene TRBJ1-1; D call uncertain. The germline V gene has CDR1 MNHEY and CDR2 SVGAGI. The V end lost 2 bases, the J end lost 5 bases, and 3 bases lay between the germline ends. This CDR3 has 11 residues. CDR3 DNA: TGTGCCAGCAGTTACAGGACTGAAGCTTTCTTT. It is translated as CASSYRTEAFF.

The V gene is TRBV5-1, the J gene TRBJ2-3; 10 bases align to TRBD2. CDR1 and CDR2 (germline): SGHRS, YFSETQ. J was trimmed by 1 base and V by 4 bases; bases with no gene match: 6. CDR3 length: 16 amino acids. The CDR3 loop reads CASSILLAGGTDTQYF. The CDR3 DNA reads TGCGCCAGCAGCATTCTCCTAGCGGGGGGCACAGATACGCAGTATTTT.

The gene calls are TRBV6-6 and TRBJ2-1; 14 positions agree with TRBD2. CDR1 is MNHNY and CDR2 is SVGAGI in the germline V gene (reference sequence). CDR3 length: 15 amino acids. V was pared by 8 bases and J by 4 bases, with 4 bases of the junction left unmatched. Written as DNA, the CDR3 is TGTGCCAGCGGGGGACTAGCGGGGGTATACAATGAGCAGTTCTTC. Residues: CASGGLAGVYNEQFF.

The chain couples TRBV28 to TRBJ1-4; D gene unclear. This CDR3 contains 15 residues. The V end lost 4 bases, the J end lost 0 bases, and 9 bases lay between the germline ends. Germline V gene lookup returns CDR1 MDHEN and CDR2 SYDVKM. The CDR3 region has the DNA TGTGCCAGCAGTTCGTTGGCAGCAACTAATGAAAAACTGTTTTTT. Translating it yields CASSSLAATNEKLFF. The variable domain in full, with the rest retrieved from reference TRBV28 and TRBJ1-4, is DVKVTQSSRYLVKRTGEKVFLECVQDMDHENMFWYRQDPGLGLRLIYFSYDVKMKEKGDIPEGYSVSREKKERFSLILESASTNQTSMYLCASSSLAATNEKLFFGSGTQLSVL.

This rearrangement joins TRBV15 to TRBJ1-6; D is unclear. CDR3 length: 15 residues. Germline CDR1 LNHNV, CDR2 YYDKDF (reference sequence). Trimming removed 5 bases from V and 2 bases from J, with 10 bases in between. The DNA of the CDR3 is TGTGCCACCAGCTCCGGTGTCACCTATAATTCACCCCTCCACTTT. This codes for CATSSGVTYNSPLHF.

This clone was counted once. J is TRBJ1-5 and V is TRBV7-3, with D possibly matching TRBD1 (5 bases). V gave up 6 bases and J gave up 4 bases, with 16 bases separating them. The CDR3 is 15 amino acids. Germline V gene sequence: CDR1 SGHTA, CDR2 FQGTGA. As DNA, the CDR3 is TGTGCCAGCAGTTTTGCTGGGGCTGGGAATCAGCCCCAGCATTTT. Its protein is CASSFAGAGNQPQHF. The variable domain in full, completed from reference TRBV7-3 and TRBJ1-5, reads GAGVSQTPSNKVTEKGKYVELRCDPISGHTALYWYRQSLGQGPEFLIYFQGTGAADDSGLPNDRFFAVRPEGSVSTLKIQRTERGDSAVYLCASSFAGAGNQPQHFGDGTRLSIL.

This sequence joins TRBV10-3 and TRBJ2-3; 10 positions match TRBD2. Germline assignment: CDR1 ENHRY and CDR2 SYGVKD. The CDR3 has 13 residues. V lost 9 bases, J lost 3 bases, and 3 bases stayed unmatched. CDR3 protein: CAINSGRTDTQYF. In nucleotides, the CDR3 is TGTGCCATTAATAGCGGGAGGACAGATACGCAGTATTTT.

This chain joins TRBV2 and TRBJ2-7, with TRBD2 identical over 15 bases. CDR1 and CDR2 from the germline V gene are SNHLY and FYNNEI. The CDR3 is 17 residues long. J gave up 2 bases and V 6 bases, and 8 bases lay outside the gene matches. DNA for the CDR3: TGTGCCAGCAGCCTTGGACTAGCGGGAGGGCGGGCCTACGAGCAGTACTTC. This encodes CASSLGLAGGRAYEQYF.

This CDR3 is CASSIHGFSVETQYF. The CDR3 region has the DNA TGTGCCAGTAGTATTCATGGATTCTCGGTGGAGACCCAGTACTTC. The genes are TRBV19 and TRBJ2-5; no clear D. Germline V gene data show CDR1 as LNHDA and CDR2 as SQIVND (reference sequence). V lost 3 bases to trimming and J lost 5 bases, with 16 bases between them. The CDR3 covers 15 residues.

The chain links TRBV2 to TRBJ2-2; the match to TRBD1 covers 7 bases. The ends lost 4 bases at V and 0 bases at J; junction bases unmatched: 2. CDR1 is SNHLY and CDR2 is FYNNEI in the germline V gene. The length of the CDR3 is 15 residues. The CDR3 region has the DNA TGTGCCAGCAGTGTAGGGGGCGCGAACACCGGGGAGCTGTTTTTT. Amino acid sequence: CASSVGGANTGELFF.

J is TRBJ2-7 and V is TRBV4-1, with 8 positions matching TRBD1. V trimming: 3 bases; J trimming: 5 bases; junction bases outside the gene matches: 9. CDR1 is MGHRA and CDR2 is YSYEKL in the germline V gene. CDR3 length: 15 amino acids. In DNA, the CDR3 is TGCGCCAGCAGCCAGCCGACAGGGGCGGGGAACGAGCAGTACTTC. This encodes CASSQPTGAGNEQYF.

The chain has TRBV9 and TRBJ2-7; D perhaps matches TRBD2 (5 bases). V was trimmed by 3 bases and J by 1 base, leaving 14 bases between them. The CDR3 totals 15 residues. Germline V lookup: CDR1 SGDLS, CDR2 YYNGEE. The CDR3 reads CASSDSSTGSYEQYF. In nucleotides, the CDR3 is TGTGCCAGCAGCGACTCTTCGACGGGGTCCTACGAGCAGTACTTC. Together with reference TRBV9 and TRBJ2-7, the CDR3 gives the full variable domain: DSGVTQTPKHLITATGQRVTLRCSPRSGDLSVYWYQQSLDQGLQFLIQYYNGEERAKGNILERFSAQQFPDLHSELNLSSLELGDSALYFCASSDSSTGSYEQYFGPGTRLTVT.

The chain recombines TRBV5-1 with TRBJ2-7; 10 bases line up with TRBD2. This CDR3 has 17 amino acids. With V trimmed by 1 base and J by 0 bases, 7 bases remained unmatched. In germline, CDR1 is SGHRS, CDR2 YFSETQ. CDR3 sequence: CASSLPASGRVSYEQYF. CDR3 DNA: TGCGCCAGCAGCTTGCCCGCTAGCGGGAGAGTCTCCTACGAGCAGTACTTC.

This clone showed up just a few times. J is TRBJ2-3 and V is TRBV7-9; no definite D call. The CDR3 spans 13 residues. The germline V gene encodes CDR1 SEHNR and CDR2 FQNEAQ (reference sequence). The germline V and J ends were trimmed by 3 bases and 3 bases, with 7 bases remaining between them. CDR3 nucleotides: TGTGCCAGCAGCTTTTTGGGGACAGATACGCAGTATTTT. Its translation is CASSFLGTDTQYF.

The genes are TRBV30 and TRBJ2-3; TRBD2 agrees at 11 bases. Germline V lookup: CDR1 GTSNPN, CDR2 SVGIG (reference sequence). The CDR3 length is 14 residues. V was pared by 4 bases and J by 6 bases, with 6 bases of the junction left unmatched. DNA for the CDR3: TGTGCCTGGACCCTAGCGGGGGGTGGGGATACGCAGTATTTT. Protein sequence: CAWTLAGGGDTQYF.

The chain combines TRBV23-1 with TRBJ1-2, with D hard to call. TRBV23-1 is an ORF, and what it does is uncertain. Trimming took off 2 bases at V and 0 bases at J, with 10 bases between the two ends. CDR3 length: 15 residues. The CDR3 loop reads CASSQILLTNYGYTF. The CDR3 nucleotides are TGCGCCAGCAGTCAAATCCTACTGACTAACTATGGCTACACCTTC.

The chain combines TRBV30 with TRBJ1-2; no firm D call. The CDR3 has 13 residues. Germline V CDR1 and CDR2: GTSNPN, SVGIG (reference sequence). The V and J ends lost 2 bases and 4 bases respectively, with 11 bases between them. The CDR3 region has the DNA TGTGCCTGGAGTCAGGCGGCAGCCTATGGCTACACCTTC. Translated, it gives CAWSQAAAYGYTF.

This chain joins TRBV2 and TRBJ2-2; TRBD2 matches at 14 bases. This CDR3 is built from 15 residues. CDR1 is SNHLY and CDR2 is FYNNEI in the germline V gene. Trimming at V came to 7 bases and at J to 7 bases, leaving 5 bases not matched to a gene. CDR3 bases: TGTGCCAGCACTGGGACTAGCGGGAGCGTCGGGGAGCTGTTTTTT. The encoded protein is CASTGTSGSVGELFF.

This rearrangement joins TRBV28 to TRBJ1-1; 7 bases match TRBD1. Losses at the gene ends were 5 bases for V and 5 bases for J; bases not matched to a gene: 5. The CDR3 consists of 13 residues. CDR1 and CDR2 (germline): MDHEN, SYDVKM. CDR3 DNA: TGTGCCAGCAGTACCCTCAGGGGGACTGAAGCTTTCTTT. Protein sequence: CASSTLRGTEAFF.

The rearrangement links TRBV6-1 to TRBJ1-4, with D perhaps TRBD1 (5 bases). Trimming stripped 2 bases from V and 4 bases from J, with 11 bases between. The CDR3 contains 15 residues. Germline loops: CDR1 MNHNS, CDR2 SASEGT. The chain's CDR3 is CASSEMGGFNEKLFF. CDR3 nucleotide sequence: TGTGCCAGCAGTGAAATGGGGGGTTTTAATGAAAAACTGTTTTTT.

The rearrangement uses TRBV15 and TRBJ2-2, with D uncertain. CDR1 is LNHNV and CDR2 is YYDKDF in the germline V gene (reference sequence). The CDR3 is 14 amino acids. Trimming left V 5 bases short and J 0 bases short, with 7 bases between. CDR3 sequence: CATSVHANTGELFF. CDR3 bases: TGTGCCACCAGCGTTCACGCGAACACCGGGGAGCTGTTTTTT.

The CDR3 coding sequence is TGTGCCACCAGCGACCCCCATTCGGGGGGGCTGGCTGGGGCCAACGTCCTGACTTTC. Translating it yields CATSDPHSGGLAGANVLTF. This sequence joins TRBV15 and TRBJ2-6; TRBD2 matches at 8 bases. The V gene end was trimmed by 5 bases and the J gene end by 2 bases; junction bases not matched to a gene: 14. The CDR3 contains 19 residues. The V gene's germline CDR1 is LNHNV and CDR2 YYDKDF (reference sequence).